The source of this T cell receptor (beta chain) is a study of cytomegalovirus exposure and HLA in healthy donors. V lost 5 bases to trimming and J lost 1 base, with 11 bases between them. This CDR3 spans 14 amino acids. In germline, CDR1 is SEHNR, CDR2 FQNEAQ (reference sequence). Primers: 60 Vbeta forward and 13 Jbeta reverse. Profiling relied on immunoSEQ multiplex PCR, and the TCRdb table lists in-frame clones only, not all of them. The sample carries 150,000 to 200,000 clones, around 64% recorded once. This sequence joins TRBV7-9 and TRBJ1-1; D is uncertain. The sequencing sample was made of PBMCs. This clonotype was sampled from a woman aged 25-40 years in good health and CMV-seronegative. CDR3 DNA: TGTGCCAGCAGCCCGATTACAGCGAACACTGAAGCTTTCTTT. As protein: CASSPITANTEAFF. Variable domain in full (rest from reference TRBV7-9 and TRBJ1-1): DTGVSQNPRHKITKRGQNVTFRCDPISEHNRLYWYRQTLGQGPEFLTYFQNEAQLEKSRLLSDRFSAERPKGSFSTLEIQRTEQGDSAMYLCASSPITANTEAFFGQGTRLTVV.